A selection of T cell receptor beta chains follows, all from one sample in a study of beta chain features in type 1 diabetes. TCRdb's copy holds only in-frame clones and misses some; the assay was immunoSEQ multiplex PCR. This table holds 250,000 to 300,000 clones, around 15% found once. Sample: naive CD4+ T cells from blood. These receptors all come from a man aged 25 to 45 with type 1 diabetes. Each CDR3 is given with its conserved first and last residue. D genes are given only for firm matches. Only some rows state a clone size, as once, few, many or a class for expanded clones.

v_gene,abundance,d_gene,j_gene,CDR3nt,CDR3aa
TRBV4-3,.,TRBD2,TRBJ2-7,TGCGCCAGCAGCCAAAGTTTCTTAAAACTAGCGGGAGTGTACGAGCAGTACTTC,CASSQSFLKLAGVYEQYF
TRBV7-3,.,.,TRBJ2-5,TGTGCCAGCAGTTTGGCGACAGCAACCCAAGAGACCCAGTACTTC,CASSLATATQETQYF
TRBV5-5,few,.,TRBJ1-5,TGTGCCAGCAGCTTGGGAGAGTTTAGCAATCAGCCCCAGCATTTT,CASSLGEFSNQPQHF
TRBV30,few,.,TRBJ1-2,TGTGCCTCCCAGAGCTGGGTCGGAGCTAACTATGGCTACACCTTC,CASQSWVGANYGYTF
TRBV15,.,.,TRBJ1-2,TGTGCCACCAGCAGAGATCTGGACACGTACTATGGCTACACCTTC,CATSRDLDTYYGYTF
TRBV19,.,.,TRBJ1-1,TGTGCCAGTATGCCCCCCGCGTCGTCAACTGAAGCTTTCTTT,CASMPPASSTEAFF
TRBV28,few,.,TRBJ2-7,TGTGCCAGCAGCCGCCCAGGGGTAGAATTCTACGAGCAGTACTTC,CASSRPGVEFYEQYF
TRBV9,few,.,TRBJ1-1,TGTGCCAGCAGCCCCAGCATGGCGGGGACTGAAGCTTTCTTT,CASSPSMAGTEAFF
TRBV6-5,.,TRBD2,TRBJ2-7,TGTGCCAGCAGGCTAGCGGGGGCCCGATACGAGCAGTACTTC,CASRLAGARYEQYF
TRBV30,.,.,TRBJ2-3,TGTGCCTGGAGTTCTAGCGATGATACGCAGTATTTT,CAWSSSDDTQYF
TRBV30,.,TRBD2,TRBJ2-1,TGTGCCTGGAGTATACTAGCGGGAGTTCCCTACAATGAGCAGTTCTTC,CAWSILAGVPYNEQFF
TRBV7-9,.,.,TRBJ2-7,TGTGCCAGCAGCCTGGAGGCGGGTTACGAGCAGTACTTC,CASSLEAGYEQYF
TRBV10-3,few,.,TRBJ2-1,TGTGCCATCAGTGAGTCAGACAGCTCCTACAATGAGCAGTTCTTC,CAISESDSSYNEQFF
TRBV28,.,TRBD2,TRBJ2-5,TGTGCCAGCACCAGCGGGAGTGAGTCGAAGACCCAGTACTTC,CASTSGSESKTQYF